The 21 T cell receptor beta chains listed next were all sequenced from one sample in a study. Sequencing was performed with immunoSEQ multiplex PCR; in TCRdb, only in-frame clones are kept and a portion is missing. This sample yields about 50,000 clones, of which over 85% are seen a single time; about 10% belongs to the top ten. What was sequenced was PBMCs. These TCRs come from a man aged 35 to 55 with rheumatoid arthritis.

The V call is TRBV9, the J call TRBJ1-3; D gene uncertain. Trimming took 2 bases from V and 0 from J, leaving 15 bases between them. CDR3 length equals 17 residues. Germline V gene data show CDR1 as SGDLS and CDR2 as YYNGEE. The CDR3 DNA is TGTGCCAGCAGCGTGGGAGTTAGCCGTTCCTCTGGAAACACCATATATTTT. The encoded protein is CASSVGVSRSSGNTIYF. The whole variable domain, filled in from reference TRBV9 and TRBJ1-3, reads DSGVTQTPKHLITATGQRVTLRCSPRSGDLSVYWYQQSLDQGLQFLIQYYNGEERAKGNILERFSAQQFPDLHSELNLSSLELGDSALYFCASSVGVSRSSGNTIYFGEGSWLTVV.

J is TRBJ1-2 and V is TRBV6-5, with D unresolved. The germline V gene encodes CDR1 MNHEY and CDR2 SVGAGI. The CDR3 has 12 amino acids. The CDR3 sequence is CAVEGGNYGYTF. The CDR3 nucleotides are TGTGCGGTCGAGGGAGGCAACTATGGCTACACCTTC.

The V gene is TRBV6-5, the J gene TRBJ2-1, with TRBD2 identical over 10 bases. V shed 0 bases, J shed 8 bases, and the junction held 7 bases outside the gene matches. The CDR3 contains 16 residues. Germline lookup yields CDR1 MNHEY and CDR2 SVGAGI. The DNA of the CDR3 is TGTGCCAGCAGTTACTCGATAAGCGGGGGGGCCCATGAGCAGTTCTTC. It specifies CASSYSISGGAHEQFF.

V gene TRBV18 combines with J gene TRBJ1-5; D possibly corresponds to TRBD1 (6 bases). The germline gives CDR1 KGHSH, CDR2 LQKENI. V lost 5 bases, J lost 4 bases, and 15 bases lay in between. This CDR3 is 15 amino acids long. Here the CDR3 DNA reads TGTGCCAGCTCATTCGGAGGACAGCCTAATCAGCCCCAGCATTTT. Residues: CASSFGGQPNQPQHF.

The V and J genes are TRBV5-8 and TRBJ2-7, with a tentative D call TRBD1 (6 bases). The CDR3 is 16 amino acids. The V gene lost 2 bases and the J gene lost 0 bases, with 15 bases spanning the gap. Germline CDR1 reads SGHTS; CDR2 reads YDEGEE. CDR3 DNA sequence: TGTGCCAGCAGCTTCCCGGGACATAGGAGCTCCTACGAGCAGTACTTC. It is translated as CASSFPGHRSSYEQYF.

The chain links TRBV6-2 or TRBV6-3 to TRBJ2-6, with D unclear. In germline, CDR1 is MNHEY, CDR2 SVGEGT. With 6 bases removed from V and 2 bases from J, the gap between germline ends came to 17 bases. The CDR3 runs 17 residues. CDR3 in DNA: TGTGCCAGCAGCCCCCCGTTGTTGTGGGCTGGGGCCAACGTCCTGACTTTC. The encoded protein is CASSPPLLWAGANVLTF.

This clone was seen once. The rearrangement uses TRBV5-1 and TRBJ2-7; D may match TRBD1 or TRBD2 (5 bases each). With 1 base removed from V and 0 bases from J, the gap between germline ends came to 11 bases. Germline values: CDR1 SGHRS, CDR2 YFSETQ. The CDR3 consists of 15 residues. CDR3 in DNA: TGCGCCAGCAGCTTGATCGGGACGAGCTCCTACGAGCAGTACTTC. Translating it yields CASSLIGTSSYEQYF.

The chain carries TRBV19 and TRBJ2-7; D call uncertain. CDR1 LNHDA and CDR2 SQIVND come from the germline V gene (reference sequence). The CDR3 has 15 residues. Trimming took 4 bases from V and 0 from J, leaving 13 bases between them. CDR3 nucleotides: TGTGCCAGTAGTAAGGCCGCCACCGGCTCCTACGAGCAGTACTTC. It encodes CASSKAATGSYEQYF.

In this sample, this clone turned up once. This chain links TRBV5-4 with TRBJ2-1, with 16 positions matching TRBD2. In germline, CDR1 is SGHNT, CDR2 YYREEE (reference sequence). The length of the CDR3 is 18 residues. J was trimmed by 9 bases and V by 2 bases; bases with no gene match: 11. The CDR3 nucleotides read TGTGCCAGCAGCTTTGGGACTAGCGGGGGGGCCCTTCTAAGTGAGCAGTTCTTC. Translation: CASSFGTSGGALLSEQFF.

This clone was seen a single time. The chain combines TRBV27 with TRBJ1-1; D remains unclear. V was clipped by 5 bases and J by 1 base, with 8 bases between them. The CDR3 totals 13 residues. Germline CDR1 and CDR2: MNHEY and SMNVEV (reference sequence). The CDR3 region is CASSLNRNTEAFF. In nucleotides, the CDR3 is TGTGCCAGCAGTCTAAACAGGAACACTGAAGCTTTCTTT.

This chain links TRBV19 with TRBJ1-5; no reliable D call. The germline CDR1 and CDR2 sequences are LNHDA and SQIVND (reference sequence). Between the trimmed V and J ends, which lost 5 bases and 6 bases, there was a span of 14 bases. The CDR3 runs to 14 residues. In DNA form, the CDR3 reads TGTGCCAGTAGTGGTGGGAGGGATGTTCAGCCCCAGCATTTT. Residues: CASSGGRDVQPQHF. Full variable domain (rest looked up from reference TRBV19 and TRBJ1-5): DGGITQSPKYLFRKEGQNVTLSCEQNLNHDAMYWYRQDPGQGLRLIYYSQIVNDFQKGDIAEGYSVSREKKESFPLTVTSAQKNPTAFYLCASSGGRDVQPQHFGDGTRLSIL.

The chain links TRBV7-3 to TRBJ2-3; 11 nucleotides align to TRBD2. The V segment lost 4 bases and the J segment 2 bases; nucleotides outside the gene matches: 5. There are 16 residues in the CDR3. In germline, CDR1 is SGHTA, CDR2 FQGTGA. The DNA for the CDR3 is TGTGCCAGCAGCTCAGTAGCGGGAGGGAACACAGATACGCAGTATTTT. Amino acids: CASSSVAGGNTDTQYF.

The CDR3 DNA is TGTGCCAGCAGTCCTCCGGGACAGGGGGCGGGTGGCTACACCTTC. Protein: CASSPPGQGAGGYTF. This chain uses TRBV28 with TRBJ1-2; 12 bases match TRBD1. Germline-derived CDR1 and CDR2 are MDHEN and SYDVKM. The CDR3 extends over 15 amino acids. V dropped 5 bases and J dropped 7; count of bases not matched to a gene: 8.

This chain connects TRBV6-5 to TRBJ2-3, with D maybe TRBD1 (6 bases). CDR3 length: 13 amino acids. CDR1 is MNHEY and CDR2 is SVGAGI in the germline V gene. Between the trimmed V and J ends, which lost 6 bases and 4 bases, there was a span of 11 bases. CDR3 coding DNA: TGTGCCAGCAGAAGGGGGTGGGCAGATACGCAGTATTTT. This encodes CASRRGWADTQYF.

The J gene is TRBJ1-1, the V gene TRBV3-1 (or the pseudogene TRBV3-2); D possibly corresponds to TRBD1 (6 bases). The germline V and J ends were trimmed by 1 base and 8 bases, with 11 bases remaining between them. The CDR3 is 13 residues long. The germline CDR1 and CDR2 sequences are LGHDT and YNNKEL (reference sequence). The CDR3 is CASSQGSGTEAFF. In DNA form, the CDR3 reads TGTGCCAGCAGCCAAGGCTCCGGGACAGAAGCTTTCTTT.

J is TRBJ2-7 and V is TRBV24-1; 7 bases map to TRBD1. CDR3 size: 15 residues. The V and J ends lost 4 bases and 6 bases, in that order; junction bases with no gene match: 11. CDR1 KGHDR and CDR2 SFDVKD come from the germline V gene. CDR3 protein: CATSDRSTGSFEQYF. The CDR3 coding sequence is TGTGCCACCAGTGACCGTTCGACAGGGTCTTTCGAGCAGTACTTC.

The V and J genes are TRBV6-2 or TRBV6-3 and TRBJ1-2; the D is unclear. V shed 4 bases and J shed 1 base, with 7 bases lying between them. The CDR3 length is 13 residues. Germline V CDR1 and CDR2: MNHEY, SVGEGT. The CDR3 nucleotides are TGTGCCAGCAGTTCGGAGGTTAACTATGGCTACACCTTC. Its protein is CASSSEVNYGYTF.

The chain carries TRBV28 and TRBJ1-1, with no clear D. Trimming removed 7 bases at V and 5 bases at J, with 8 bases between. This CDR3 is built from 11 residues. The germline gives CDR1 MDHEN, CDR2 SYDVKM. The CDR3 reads CASTPGTEAFF. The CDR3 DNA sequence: TGTGCCAGCACCCCGGGGACTGAAGCTTTCTTT.

Written as DNA, the CDR3 is TGTGCCAGCAGCCGGACAGAGGGGCTCAATGAGCAGTTCTTC. Translation: CASSRTEGLNEQFF. The chain couples TRBV7-9 to TRBJ2-1; weak D call: TRBD1 (6 bases). V gave up 5 bases and J gave up 6 bases, with 14 bases separating them. The germline V gene has CDR1 SEHNR and CDR2 FQNEAQ (reference sequence). The CDR3 has 14 amino acids.

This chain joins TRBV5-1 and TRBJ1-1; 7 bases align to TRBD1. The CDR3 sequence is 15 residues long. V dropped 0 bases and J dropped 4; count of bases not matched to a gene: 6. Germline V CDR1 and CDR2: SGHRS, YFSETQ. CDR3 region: CASSLAEGALTEAFF. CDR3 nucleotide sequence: TGCGCCAGCAGCTTGGCAGAGGGGGCGCTCACTGAAGCTTTCTTT. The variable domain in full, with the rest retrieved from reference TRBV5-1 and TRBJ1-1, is KAGVTQTPRYLIKTRGQQVTLSCSPISGHRSVSWYQQTPGQGLQFLFEYFSETQRNKGNFPGRFSGRQFSNSRSEMNVSTLELGDSALYLCASSLAEGALTEAFFGQGTRLTVV.

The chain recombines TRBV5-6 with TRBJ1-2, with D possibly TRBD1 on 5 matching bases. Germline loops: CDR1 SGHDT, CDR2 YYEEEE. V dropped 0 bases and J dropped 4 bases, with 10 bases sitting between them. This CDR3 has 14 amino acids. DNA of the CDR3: TGTGCCAGCAGCTTGGGCCGGGACGGCTATGGCTACACCTTC. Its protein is CASSLGRDGYGYTF.